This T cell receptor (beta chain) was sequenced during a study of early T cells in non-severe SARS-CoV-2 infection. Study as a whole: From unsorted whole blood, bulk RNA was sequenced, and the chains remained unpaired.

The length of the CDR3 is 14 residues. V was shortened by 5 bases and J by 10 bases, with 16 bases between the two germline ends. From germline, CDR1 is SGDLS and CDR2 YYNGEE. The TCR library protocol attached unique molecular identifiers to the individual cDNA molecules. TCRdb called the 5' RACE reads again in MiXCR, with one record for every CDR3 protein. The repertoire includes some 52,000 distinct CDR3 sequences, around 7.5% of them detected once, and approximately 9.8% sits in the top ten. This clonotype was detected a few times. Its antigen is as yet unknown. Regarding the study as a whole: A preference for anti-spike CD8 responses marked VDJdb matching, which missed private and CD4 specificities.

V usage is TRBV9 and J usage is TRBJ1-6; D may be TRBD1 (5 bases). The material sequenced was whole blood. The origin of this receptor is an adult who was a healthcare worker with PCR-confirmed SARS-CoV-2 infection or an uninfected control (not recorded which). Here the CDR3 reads CASSPDRAVSPLHF. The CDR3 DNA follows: TGTGCCAGCAGTCCCGACAGAGCGGTCTCACCCCTCCACTTT.